This TCR beta chain originates from a study of T cells in localized non-small cell lung cancer. TCRdb keeps only in-frame clones here, not all; method: immunoSEQ multiplex PCR. The sample shows 25,000 to 35,000 clones, about 80% of them seen only once. A note on this clone: Its specificity is unknown.

This CDR3 is 14 amino acids long. Germline V gene lookup returns CDR1 MNHNS and CDR2 SASEGT. Deletions cut 0 bases from V and 3 bases from J, with 8 bases between. General study points: The appearance of a median approximately 60 of the top 100 tumor clones was seen in adjacent lung.

The source material was peripheral blood mononuclear cells, sampled before any cancer treatment. The rearrangement links TRBV6-1 to TRBJ1-2, with D perhaps matching TRBD1 (5 bases). The origin of this receptor is a man between 40 and 75 years old with stage III lung adenocarcinoma. CDR3 amino acids: CASSEAGRDYGYTF. The CDR3, as DNA: TGTGCCAGCAGTGAAGCTGGCAGGGACTATGGCTACACCTTC.